What follows are 18 T cell receptor beta chains derived from one specimen sequenced in a study of graft-versus-host responses after intestinal transplantation. Antigen specificity for these receptors is unknown. Assay used: immunoSEQ multiplex PCR; TCRdb lists only in-frame clones, some missing. The top ten hold 8% of the sample, which has around 78,000 clones, around 86% seen once. Sequencing used unstimulated CD8+ T cells sorted from spleen or lymph node cells, obtained before transplant. The origin of the receptors is a human donor who was the organ donor for an intestinal transplant.

The V gene is TRBV27, the J gene TRBJ2-7; 7 bases agree with TRBD2. From germline, CDR1 is MNHEY and CDR2 SMNVEV (reference sequence). CDR3 size: 14 residues. Germline trimming cut 5 bases from V and 2 bases from J; bases unmatched to any gene: 6. The CDR3 DNA reads as TGTGCCAGCAGTCTAAGGGGAGGGACCTACGAGCAGTACTTC. Translated: CASSLRGGTYEQYF.

The genes are TRBV28 and TRBJ2-4; 7 nucleotides line up with TRBD1. V was clipped by 4 bases and J by 0 bases; unmatched bases: 6. Germline V gives CDR1 MDHEN, CDR2 SYDVKM. The CDR3 runs 16 residues. In nucleotides, the CDR3 is TGTGCCAGCAGTTCTCGACAGGGCCTAGCCAAAAACATTCAGTACTTC. This codes for CASSSRQGLAKNIQYF. Variable domain in full (rest from reference TRBV28 and TRBJ2-4): DVKVTQSSRYLVKRTGEKVFLECVQDMDHENMFWYRQDPGLGLRLIYFSYDVKMKEKGDIPEGYSVSREKKERFSLILESASTNQTSMYLCASSSRQGLAKNIQYFGAGTRLSVL.

This clone was recorded only once. The chain links TRBV6-5 to TRBJ1-1, with D possibly being TRBD1 (5 bases). V lost 2 bases and J 4 bases, leaving 8 bases between the germline ends. In germline, CDR1 is MNHEY, CDR2 SVGAGI. This CDR3 comprises 13 residues. This chain's CDR3 is CASSYMGGTEAFF. For the CDR3, the DNA is TGTGCCAGCAGTTACATGGGGGGCACTGAAGCTTTCTTT.

The chain is built from TRBV6-6 and TRBJ2-1; 9 bases line up with TRBD1. Germline loops: CDR1 MNHNY, CDR2 SVGAGI (reference sequence). CDR3 size: 15 residues. J was trimmed by 8 bases and V by 6 bases; bases with no gene match: 11. The CDR3 region is CASRLKQGAYDEQFF. Here the CDR3 DNA reads TGTGCCAGCAGACTTAAACAGGGGGCCTATGATGAGCAGTTCTTC.

The rearrangement links TRBV2 to TRBJ1-5; possible D gene TRBD1, 5 bases. With 3 bases removed from V and 5 bases from J, the gap between germline ends came to 14 bases. CDR1 SNHLY and CDR2 FYNNEI come from the germline V gene. The CDR3 spans 15 residues. This CDR3 reads CASSDGGGADQPQHF. The CDR3 nucleotides read TGTGCCAGCAGTGACGGAGGAGGGGCTGATCAGCCCCAGCATTTT.

The V gene is TRBV13, the J gene TRBJ2-2; no definite D call. Germline CDR1 is PRHDT and CDR2 is FYEKMQ (reference sequence). V was pared by 3 bases and J by 3 bases, with 5 bases between. The CDR3 totals 13 residues. The CDR3 protein is CASSFLYTGELFF. The CDR3 nucleotides are TGTGCCAGCAGCTTTTTGTACACCGGGGAGCTGTTTTTT.

V gene TRBV5-1 combines with J gene TRBJ1-5; D may be TRBD1 (5 bases). Germline-derived CDR1 and CDR2 are SGHRS and YFSETQ. The V end lost 2 bases, the J end lost 7 bases, and 13 bases lay between the germline ends. The CDR3 totals 14 residues. DNA of the CDR3: TGCGCCAGCAGCTTCAACGGGGCCCCCCAGCCCCAGCATTTT. This codes for CASSFNGAPQPQHF.

This clone was counted a few times. The gene calls are TRBV4-2 and TRBJ2-2; 7 bases map to TRBD2. Germline lookup yields CDR1 LGHNA and CDR2 YNFKEQ. The V segment lost 0 bases and the J segment 6 bases; nucleotides outside the gene matches: 7. There are 16 residues in the CDR3. CDR3 sequence: CASSQDTAGVPGELFF. In DNA form, the CDR3 reads TGTGCCAGCAGCCAAGATACGGCGGGGGTACCCGGGGAGCTGTTTTTT.

The chain uses TRBV15 and TRBJ1-1; D ambiguous. There are 12 residues in the CDR3. Deletions cut 2 bases from V and 11 bases from J, with 12 bases between. Germline V gene lookup returns CDR1 LNHNV and CDR2 YYDKDF (reference sequence). The CDR3 sequence: CATSRPPKGAFF. As DNA, the CDR3 is TGTGCCACCAGCAGACCACCAAAAGGCGCTTTCTTT.

The rearrangement joins TRBV7-6 to TRBJ2-7; TRBD2 is a possible D gene (7 bases). Deletions cut 5 bases from V and 2 bases from J, with 13 bases between. The germline V gene encodes CDR1 SGHVS and CDR2 FNYEAQ. The CDR3 runs 14 residues. The DNA of the CDR3 is TGTGCCAGCAGCGTTGGGGGGGCGACCTACGAGCAGTACTTC. This translates into CASSVGGATYEQYF.

The chain combines TRBV27 with TRBJ2-7, with a tentative D call TRBD2 (7 bases). The CDR3 totals 13 residues. Trimming stripped 10 bases from V and 2 bases from J, with 15 bases between. Looked up from germline, CDR1 is MNHEY and CDR2 is SMNVEV (reference sequence). CDR3 protein: CATGGGAAYEQYF. The CDR3 region has the DNA TGTGCCACAGGAGGGGGGGCCGCCTACGAGCAGTACTTC.

This chain connects TRBV9 to TRBJ2-3; 8 nucleotides align to TRBD2. CDR3 length: 16 residues. The V gene's germline CDR1 is SGDLS and CDR2 YYNGEE. After removal of 0 bases from V and 4 bases from J, the junction contained 7 bases not matched to a gene. CDR3 coding DNA: TGTGCCAGCAGCGTAGCGGCGGGGGGCCTGCCAGATACGCAGTATTTT. Protein product: CASSVAAGGLPDTQYF.

This rearrangement joins TRBV27 to TRBJ2-7; D might be TRBD1 (5 bases). There are 14 residues in the CDR3. Deletions cut 4 bases from V and 5 bases from J, with 15 bases between. CDR1 is MNHEY and CDR2 is SMNVEV in the germline V gene (reference sequence). The CDR3 loop is CASSSGLGYDEQYF. CDR3 coding DNA: TGTGCCAGCAGTTCAGGGCTCGGATATGACGAGCAGTACTTC.

The chain has TRBV5-6 and TRBJ1-4, with D possibly TRBD1 on 5 matching bases. The V and J ends lost 4 bases and 8 bases respectively, with 18 bases between them. The CDR3 is made up of 15 amino acids. The germline V gene encodes CDR1 SGHDT and CDR2 YYEEEE. The chain's CDR3 is CASSPGGAGEEKLFF. CDR3 in DNA: TGTGCCAGCAGCCCAGGCGGGGCGGGAGAGGAAAAACTGTTTTTT.

The chain combines TRBV6-4 with TRBJ2-3; D perhaps matches TRBD1 (5 bases). From germline, CDR1 is MRHNA and CDR2 SNTAGT. V lost 2 bases, J lost 2 bases, and 5 bases lay in between. The CDR3 totals 13 residues. This CDR3 reads CASSDGATDTQYF. In DNA form, the CDR3 reads TGTGCCAGCAGTGACGGGGCCACAGATACGCAGTATTTT.

The J gene is TRBJ2-3, the V gene TRBV5-1; either TRBD1 or TRBD2 may supply D (5 bases each). Germline loops: CDR1 SGHRS, CDR2 YFSETQ. CDR3 length: 15 amino acids. V was trimmed by 1 base and J by 3 bases, leaving 12 bases between them. The CDR3 DNA is TGCGCCAGCAGCTTGATTTATGGGGGAACAGATACGCAGTATTTT. Its translation: CASSLIYGGTDTQYF.

This sequence joins TRBV6-5 and TRBJ2-3; 10 positions agree with TRBD2. The CDR3 runs 15 residues. J gave up 4 bases and V 4 bases, and 5 bases lay outside the gene matches. Germline V gives CDR1 MNHEY, CDR2 SVGAGI. The CDR3 nucleotides read TGTGCCAGCAGTTGGGGGCTAGCGGGGGCAGATACGCAGTATTTT. Translated: CASSWGLAGADTQYF.

This clone occurred a few times. The chain is built from TRBV28 and TRBJ1-1; D remains ambiguous. V was cut by 6 bases and J by 3 bases, with 11 bases left in between. The CDR3 consists of 13 residues. CDR1 is MDHEN and CDR2 is SYDVKM in the germline V gene. The CDR3 spells CASRQPVDTEAFF. The CDR3 DNA follows: TGTGCCAGCAGACAACCCGTGGACACTGAAGCTTTCTTT. The variable domain in full, with the rest retrieved from reference TRBV28 and TRBJ1-1, is DVKVTQSSRYLVKRTGEKVFLECVQDMDHENMFWYRQDPGLGLRLIYFSYDVKMKEKGDIPEGYSVSREKKERFSLILESASTNQTSMYLCASRQPVDTEAFFGQGTRLTVV.